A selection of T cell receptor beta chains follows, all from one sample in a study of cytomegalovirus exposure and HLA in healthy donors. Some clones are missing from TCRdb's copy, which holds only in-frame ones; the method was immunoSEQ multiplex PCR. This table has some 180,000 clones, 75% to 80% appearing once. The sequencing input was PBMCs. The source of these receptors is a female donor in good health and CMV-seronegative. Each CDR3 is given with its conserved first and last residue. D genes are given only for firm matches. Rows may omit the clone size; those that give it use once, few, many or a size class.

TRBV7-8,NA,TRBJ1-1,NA,CASSLVEGTEAFF,TGTGCCAGCAGCTTAGTGGAGGGCACTGAAGCTTTCTTT
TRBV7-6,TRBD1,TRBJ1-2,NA,CASSPRQGQSHANYGYTF,TGTGCCAGCAGCCCAAGACAGGGCCAAAGTCATGCTAACTATGGCTACACCTTC
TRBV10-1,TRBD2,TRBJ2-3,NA,CASSEGKLAGMGPSTDTQYF,TGCGCCAGCAGTGAGGGGAAACTAGCGGGGATGGGACCTAGCACAGATACGCAGTATTTT
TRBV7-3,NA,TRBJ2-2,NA,CASSLTTSGELFF,TGTGCCAGCAGCTTAACAACATCCGGGGAGCTGTTTTTT
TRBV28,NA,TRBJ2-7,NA,CASSALGSWDSVAYEQYF,TGTGCCAGCAGTGCCCTCGGTTCGTGGGACTCTGTGGCGTACGAGCAGTACTTC
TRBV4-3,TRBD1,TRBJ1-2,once,CASSQAVAGGGYTF,TGCGCCAGCAGCCAAGCCGTCGCAGGGGGGGGCTACACCTTC
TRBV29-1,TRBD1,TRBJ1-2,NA,CSVLKDREIDGYTF,TGCAGCGTACTAAAGGACAGGGAGATTGATGGCTACACCTTC
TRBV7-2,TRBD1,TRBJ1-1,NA,CASSRARGRYTEAFF,TGTGCCAGCAGCCGGGCCAGGGGGCGTTACACTGAAGCTTTCTTT
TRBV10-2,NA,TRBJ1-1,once,CASSRDGIGTEAFF,TGCGCCAGCAGTCGAGACGGGATTGGCACTGAAGCTTTCTTT
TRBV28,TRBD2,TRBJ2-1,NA,CASRSHAPSGIRSSYNEQFF,TGTGCCAGCCGATCACATGCACCTAGCGGGATAAGAAGCTCCTACAATGAGCAGTTCTTC
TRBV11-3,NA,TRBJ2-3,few,CASSLTVDTQYF,TGTGCCAGCAGCTTAACAGTCGATACGCAGTATTTT
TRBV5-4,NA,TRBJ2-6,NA,CASSLLAGTGANVLTF,TGTGCCAGCAGCTTGCTCGCGGGGACTGGGGCCAACGTCCTGACTTTC
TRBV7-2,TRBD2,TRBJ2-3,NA,CASSYGTSGVSTNTQYF,TGTGCCAGCAGCTACGGGACTAGCGGGGTTAGCACAAATACGCAGTATTTT
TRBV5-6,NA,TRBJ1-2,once,CASSLGGDYGYTF,TGTGCCAGCAGCTTAGGTGGAGACTATGGCTACACCTTC
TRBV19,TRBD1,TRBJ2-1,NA,CASRNRDRFFEQFF,TGTGCCAGTAGAAACCGGGACAGGTTTTTTGAGCAGTTCTTC
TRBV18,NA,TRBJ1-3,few,CASSPPQGKGNTIYF,TGTGCCAGCTCACCACCCCAGGGGAAAGGAAACACCATATATTTT
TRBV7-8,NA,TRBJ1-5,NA,CASSLGQTYPLNQPQHF,TGTGCCAGCAGCTTGGGCCAGACCTACCCCCTTAATCAGCCCCAGCATTTT
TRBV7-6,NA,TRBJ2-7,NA,CASSPDLGHAYEQYF,TGTGCCAGCAGCCCCGACTTGGGACACGCCTACGAGCAGTACTTC
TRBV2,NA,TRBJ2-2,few,CASFLAINRELFF,TGTGCCAGTTTCCTAGCAATTAACAGGGAGCTGTTTTTT
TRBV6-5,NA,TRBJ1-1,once,CASRVVTGDTEAFF,TGTGCCAGCAGAGTAGTAACGGGTGACACTGAAGCTTTCTTT
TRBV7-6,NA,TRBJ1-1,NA,CASSLYREGLGTEAFF,TGTGCCAGCAGCTTATACAGGGAAGGATTAGGGACTGAAGCTTTCTTT
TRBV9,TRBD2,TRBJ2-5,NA,CASSRTSGGETQYF,TGTGCCAGCTCCCGAACTAGCGGGGGAGAGACCCAGTACTTC
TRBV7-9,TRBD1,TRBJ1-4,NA,CASSSGQGLGEKLFF,TGTGCCAGCAGCTCCGGACAGGGGTTAGGAGAAAAACTGTTTTTT
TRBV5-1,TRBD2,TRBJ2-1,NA,CASSWNGLATYNEQFF,TGCGCCAGCAGCTGGAACGGACTAGCGACCTACAATGAGCAGTTCTTC
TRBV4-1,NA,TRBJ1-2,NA,CASSQVQGNYGYTF,TGCGCCAGCAGCCAAGTACAGGGTAACTATGGCTACACCTTC